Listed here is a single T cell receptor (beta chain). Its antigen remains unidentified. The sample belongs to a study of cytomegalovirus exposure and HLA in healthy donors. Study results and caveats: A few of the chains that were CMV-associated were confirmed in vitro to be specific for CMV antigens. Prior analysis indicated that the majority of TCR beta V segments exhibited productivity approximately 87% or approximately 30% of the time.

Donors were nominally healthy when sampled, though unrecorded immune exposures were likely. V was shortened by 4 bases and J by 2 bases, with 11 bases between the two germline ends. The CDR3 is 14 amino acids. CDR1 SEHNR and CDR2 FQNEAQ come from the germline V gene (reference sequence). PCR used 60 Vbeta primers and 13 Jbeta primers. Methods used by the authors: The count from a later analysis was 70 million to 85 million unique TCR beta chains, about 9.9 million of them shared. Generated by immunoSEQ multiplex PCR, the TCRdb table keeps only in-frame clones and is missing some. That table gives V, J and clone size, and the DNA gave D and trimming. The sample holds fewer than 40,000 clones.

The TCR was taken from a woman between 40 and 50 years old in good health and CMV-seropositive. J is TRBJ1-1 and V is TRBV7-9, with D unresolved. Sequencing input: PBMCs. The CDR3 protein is CASSSKAGNTEAFF. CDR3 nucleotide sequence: TGTGCCAGCAGCTCCAAGGCGGGAAACACTGAAGCTTTCTTT.